The 5 T cell receptor beta chains given below trace back to one sample, sequenced in a study of cytomegalovirus exposure and HLA in healthy donors. It was with 60 Vbeta and 13 Jbeta primers that the PCR ran. Assay used: immunoSEQ multiplex PCR; TCRdb lists only in-frame clones, some missing. This sample has some 120,000 clones, with about three quarters found just once. Sequences were obtained from PBMCs. All receptors come from a human donor in good health.

The chain carries TRBV7-8 and TRBJ2-1, with TRBD1 matching 8 bases. Germline loops: CDR1 SGHVS, CDR2 FQNEAQ. The CDR3 spans 15 residues. The V segment lost 6 bases and the J segment 2 bases; nucleotides outside the gene matches: 6. The CDR3 DNA is TGTGCCAGCAGTATAACAGGGGGAACCTACAATGAGCAGTTCTTC. As protein: CASSITGGTYNEQFF.

The gene calls are TRBV2 and TRBJ1-1; unclear D gene. This CDR3 is built from 15 residues. The V gene lost 2 bases and the J gene lost 0 bases, with 10 bases spanning the gap. Germline CDR1 SNHLY, CDR2 FYNNEI. In DNA, the CDR3 is TGTGCCAGCAGTGAATTTAGGACTCTGAACACTGAAGCTTTCTTT. As protein: CASSEFRTLNTEAFF.

V and J are TRBV11-2 and TRBJ1-2; no clear D. The CDR3 extends over 16 amino acids. Trimming took off 0 bases at V and 0 bases at J, with 11 bases between the two ends. Germline V lookup: CDR1 SGHAT, CDR2 FQNNGV. The CDR3 region has the DNA TGTGCCAGCAGCTTAGATGCCCGGGTAGCTAACTATGGCTACACCTTC. This codes for CASSLDARVANYGYTF.

This chain joins TRBV28 and TRBJ1-2, with 8 positions matching TRBD1. From germline, CDR1 is MDHEN and CDR2 SYDVKM. The CDR3 has 13 residues. Trimming removed 6 bases from V and 8 bases from J; junction bases left unmatched: 8. CDR3 region: CASRRQGSGGYTF. The CDR3 nucleotides read TGTGCCAGCAGGCGACAGGGGTCAGGAGGCTACACCTTC.

This chain connects TRBV18 to TRBJ1-1; the match to TRBD1 covers 12 bases. The J segment lost 5 bases and the V segment lost 3 bases, leaving 7 bases of the junction unmatched. The CDR3 loop spans 16 amino acids. CDR1 is KGHSH and CDR2 is LQKENI in the germline V gene. The CDR3 nucleotides are TGTGCCAGCTCACCTTGGGACAGGGGGCTGGAGACTGAAGCTTTCTTT. It translates to CASSPWDRGLETEAFF.